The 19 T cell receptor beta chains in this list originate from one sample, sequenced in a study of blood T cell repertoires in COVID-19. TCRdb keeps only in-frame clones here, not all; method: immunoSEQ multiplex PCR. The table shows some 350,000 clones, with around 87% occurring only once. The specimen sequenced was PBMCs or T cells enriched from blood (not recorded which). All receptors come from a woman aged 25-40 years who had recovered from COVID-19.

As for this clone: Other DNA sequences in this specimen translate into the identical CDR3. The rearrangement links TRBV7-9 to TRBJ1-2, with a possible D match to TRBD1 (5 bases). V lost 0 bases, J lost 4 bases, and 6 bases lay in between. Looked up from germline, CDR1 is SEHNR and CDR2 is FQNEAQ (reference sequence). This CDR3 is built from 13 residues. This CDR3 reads CASSLAGRYGYTF. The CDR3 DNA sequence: TGTGCCAGCAGCTTAGCGGGGCGCTATGGCTACACCTTC.

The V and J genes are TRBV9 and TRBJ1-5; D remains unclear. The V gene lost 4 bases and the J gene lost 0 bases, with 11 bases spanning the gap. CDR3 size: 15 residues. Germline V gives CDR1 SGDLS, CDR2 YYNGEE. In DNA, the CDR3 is TGTGCCAGCAGCCGGGGAAGTTATAGCAATCAGCCCCAGCATTTT. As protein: CASSRGSYSNQPQHF.

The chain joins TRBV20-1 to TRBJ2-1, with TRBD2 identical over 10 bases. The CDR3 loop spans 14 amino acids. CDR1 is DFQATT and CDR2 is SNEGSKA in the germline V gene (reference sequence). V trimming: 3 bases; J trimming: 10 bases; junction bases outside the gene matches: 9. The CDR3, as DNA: TGCAGTGCTAGTTCGGTTAGCGGGGGGTTGGAGCAGTTCTTC. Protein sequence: CSASSVSGGLEQFF.

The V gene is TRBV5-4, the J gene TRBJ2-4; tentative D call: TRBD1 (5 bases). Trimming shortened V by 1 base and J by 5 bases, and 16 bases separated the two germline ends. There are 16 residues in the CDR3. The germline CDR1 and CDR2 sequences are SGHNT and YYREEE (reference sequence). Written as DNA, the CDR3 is TGTGCCAGCAGCTTGATCCCCCCCGACAGAGAAAACATTCAGTACTTC. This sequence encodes CASSLIPPDRENIQYF.

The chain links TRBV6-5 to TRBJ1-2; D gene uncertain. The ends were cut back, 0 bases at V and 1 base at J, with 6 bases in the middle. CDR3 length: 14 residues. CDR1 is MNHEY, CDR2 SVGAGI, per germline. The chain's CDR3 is CASSYSNSNYGYTF. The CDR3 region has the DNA TGTGCCAGCAGTTACTCAAACAGTAACTATGGCTACACCTTC.

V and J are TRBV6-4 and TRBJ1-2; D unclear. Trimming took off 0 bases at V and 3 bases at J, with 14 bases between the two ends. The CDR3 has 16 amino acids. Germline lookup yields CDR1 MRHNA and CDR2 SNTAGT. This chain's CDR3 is CASSDSSQPSDYGYTF. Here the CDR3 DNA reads TGTGCCAGCAGTGACTCGAGTCAACCCTCGGACTATGGCTACACCTTC.

The DNA of the CDR3 is TGTGCTAGTGGTTCCCCCTCCGGGACAGGGGCCCGGGCGAACTATGGCTACACCTTC. Translated, it gives CASGSPSGTGARANYGYTF. This sequence joins TRBV12-5 and TRBJ1-2; 10 nucleotides match TRBD1. V was pared by 4 bases and J by 2 bases, with 16 bases of the junction left unmatched. The CDR3 runs to 19 residues. From germline, CDR1 is LGHNT and CDR2 FRNRAP.

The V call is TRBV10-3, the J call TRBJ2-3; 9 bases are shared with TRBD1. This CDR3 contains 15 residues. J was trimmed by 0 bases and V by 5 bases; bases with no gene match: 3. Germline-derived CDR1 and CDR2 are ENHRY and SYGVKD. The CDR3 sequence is CAISSGTGSTDTQYF. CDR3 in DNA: TGTGCCATCAGTTCCGGGACAGGGAGCACAGATACGCAGTATTTT.

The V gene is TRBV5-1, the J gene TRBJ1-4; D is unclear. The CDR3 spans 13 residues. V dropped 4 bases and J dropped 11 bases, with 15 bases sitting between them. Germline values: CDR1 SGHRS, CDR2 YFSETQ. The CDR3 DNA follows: TGCGCCAGCAGCCTCAATATACAGCGGAAACTGTTTTTT. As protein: CASSLNIQRKLFF. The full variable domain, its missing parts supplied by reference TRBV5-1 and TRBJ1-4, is KAGVTQTPRYLIKTRGQQVTLSCSPISGHRSVSWYQQTPGQGLQFLFEYFSETQRNKGNFPGRFSGRQFSNSRSEMNVSTLELGDSALYLCASSLNIQRKLFFGSGTQLSVL.

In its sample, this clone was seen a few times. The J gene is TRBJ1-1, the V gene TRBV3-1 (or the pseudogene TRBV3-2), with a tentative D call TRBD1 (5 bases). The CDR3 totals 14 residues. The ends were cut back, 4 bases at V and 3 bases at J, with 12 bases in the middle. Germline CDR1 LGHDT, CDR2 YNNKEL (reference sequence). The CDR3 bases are TGTGCCAGCAGCCCTCAGACAGAATACACTGAAGCTTTCTTT. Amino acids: CASSPQTEYTEAFF.

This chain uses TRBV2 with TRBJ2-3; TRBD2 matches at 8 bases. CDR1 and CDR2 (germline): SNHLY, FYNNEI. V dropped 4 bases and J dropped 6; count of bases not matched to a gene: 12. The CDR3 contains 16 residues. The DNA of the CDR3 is TGTGCCAGCAGTGGGCAGCTAGCGGGCCTCGTGGATACGCAGTATTTT. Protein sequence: CASSGQLAGLVDTQYF.

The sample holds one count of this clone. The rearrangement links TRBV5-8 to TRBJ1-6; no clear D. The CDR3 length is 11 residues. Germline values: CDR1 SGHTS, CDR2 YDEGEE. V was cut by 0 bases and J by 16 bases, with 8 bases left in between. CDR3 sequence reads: CASSLGRRLHF. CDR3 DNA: TGTGCCAGCAGCTTGGGGAGACGGCTCCACTTT.

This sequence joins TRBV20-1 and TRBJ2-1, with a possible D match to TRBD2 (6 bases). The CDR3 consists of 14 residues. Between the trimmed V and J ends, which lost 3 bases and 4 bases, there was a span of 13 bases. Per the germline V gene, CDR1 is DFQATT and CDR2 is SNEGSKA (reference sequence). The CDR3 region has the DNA TGCAGTGCTAGTTTGCGGGACGGATACAATGAGCAGTTCTTC. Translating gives CSASLRDGYNEQFF.

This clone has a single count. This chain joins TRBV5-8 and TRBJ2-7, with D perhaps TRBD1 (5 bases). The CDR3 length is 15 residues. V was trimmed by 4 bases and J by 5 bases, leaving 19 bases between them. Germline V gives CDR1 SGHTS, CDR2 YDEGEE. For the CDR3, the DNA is TGTGCCAGCAGCCCCCACTGGGGCGCGTCCAACGAGCAGTACTTC. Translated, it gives CASSPHWGASNEQYF.

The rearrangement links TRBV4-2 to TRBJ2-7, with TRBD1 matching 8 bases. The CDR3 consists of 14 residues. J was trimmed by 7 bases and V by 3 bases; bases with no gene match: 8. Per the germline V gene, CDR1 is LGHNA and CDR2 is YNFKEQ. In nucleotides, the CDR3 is TGTGCCAGCAGCCAGCCCCTGACAGGGGAAGAGCAGTACTTC. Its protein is CASSQPLTGEEQYF.

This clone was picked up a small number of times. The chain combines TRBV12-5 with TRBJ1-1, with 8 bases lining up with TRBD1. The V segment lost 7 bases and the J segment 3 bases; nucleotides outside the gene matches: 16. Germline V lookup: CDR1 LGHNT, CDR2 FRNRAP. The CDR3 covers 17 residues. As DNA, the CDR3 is TGTGCTAGTGCCCTGTGGCAGGGGGCATTTGAGGACACTGAAGCTTTCTTT. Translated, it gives CASALWQGAFEDTEAFF.

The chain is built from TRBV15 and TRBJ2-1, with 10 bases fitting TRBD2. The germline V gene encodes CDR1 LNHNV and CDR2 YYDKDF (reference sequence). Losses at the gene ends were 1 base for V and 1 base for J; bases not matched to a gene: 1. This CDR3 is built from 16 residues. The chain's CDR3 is CATSRVAGGSYNEQFF. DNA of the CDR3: TGTGCCACCAGCAGAGTAGCGGGGGGTTCCTACAATGAGCAGTTCTTC.

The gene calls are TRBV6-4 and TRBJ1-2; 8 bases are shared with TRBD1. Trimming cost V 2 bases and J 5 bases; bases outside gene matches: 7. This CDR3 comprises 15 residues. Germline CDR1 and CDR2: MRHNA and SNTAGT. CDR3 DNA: TGTGCCAGCAGTGACACCACGACAGGGGTTTATGGCTACACCTTC. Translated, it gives CASSDTTTGVYGYTF.

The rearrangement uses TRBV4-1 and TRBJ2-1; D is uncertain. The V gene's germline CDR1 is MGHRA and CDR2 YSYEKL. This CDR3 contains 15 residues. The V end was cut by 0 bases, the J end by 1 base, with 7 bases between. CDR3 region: CASSQEGRSYNEQFF. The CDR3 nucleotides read TGCGCCAGCAGCCAAGAGGGCAGATCCTACAATGAGCAGTTCTTC.